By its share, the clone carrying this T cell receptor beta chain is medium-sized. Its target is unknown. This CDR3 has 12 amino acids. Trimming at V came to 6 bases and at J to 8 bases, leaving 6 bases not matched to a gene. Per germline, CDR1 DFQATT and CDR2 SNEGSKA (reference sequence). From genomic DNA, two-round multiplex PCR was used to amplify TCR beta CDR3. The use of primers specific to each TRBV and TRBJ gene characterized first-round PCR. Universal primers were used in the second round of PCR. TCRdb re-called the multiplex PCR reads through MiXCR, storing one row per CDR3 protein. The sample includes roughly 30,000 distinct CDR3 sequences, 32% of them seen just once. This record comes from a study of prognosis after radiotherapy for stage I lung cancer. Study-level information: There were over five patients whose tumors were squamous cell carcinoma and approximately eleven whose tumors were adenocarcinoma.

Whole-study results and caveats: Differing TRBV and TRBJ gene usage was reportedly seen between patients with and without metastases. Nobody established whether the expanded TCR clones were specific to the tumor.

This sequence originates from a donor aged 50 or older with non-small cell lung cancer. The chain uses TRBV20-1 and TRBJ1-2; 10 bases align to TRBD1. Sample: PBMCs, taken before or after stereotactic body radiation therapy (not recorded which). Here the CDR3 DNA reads TGCAGTGCAATTGGGACAGGGGTAGGCTACACCTTC. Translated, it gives CSAIGTGVGYTF.